The entry below describes one T cell receptor beta chain. Its specificity is unknown. The sample is drawn from a study of T cell responses to AZD1222 COVID-19 vaccine. The overall study: Second doses were pooled across both intervals (about 4 or about 12 weeks). Points from the study as a whole: Donors in the cohort were predominantly white British and more often female, and clonal diversity was possibly underestimated. Among spike-specific TCRs, nearly half reportedly target unmutated variant regions. Just a handful of AZD1222 recipients were seropositive at baseline.

Libraries were prepared by immunoSEQ multiplex PCR; TCRdb keeps only in-frame clonotypes and omits some of them. The sample has about 130,000 clones; roughly nine tenths are singletons. The source was peripheral blood, collected on day 0 of AZD1222 vaccination. The source is an adult in good health.

CDR3 residues: CASSSDGISGNTIYF. CDR3 DNA: TGCGCCAGCAGTTCCGACGGGATTTCTGGAAACACCATATATTTT. The chain couples TRBV5-1 to TRBJ1-3; D ambiguous. Germline loops: CDR1 SGHRS, CDR2 YFSETQ. The CDR3 covers 15 residues. Trimming took 5 bases from V and 1 from J, leaving 13 bases between them.